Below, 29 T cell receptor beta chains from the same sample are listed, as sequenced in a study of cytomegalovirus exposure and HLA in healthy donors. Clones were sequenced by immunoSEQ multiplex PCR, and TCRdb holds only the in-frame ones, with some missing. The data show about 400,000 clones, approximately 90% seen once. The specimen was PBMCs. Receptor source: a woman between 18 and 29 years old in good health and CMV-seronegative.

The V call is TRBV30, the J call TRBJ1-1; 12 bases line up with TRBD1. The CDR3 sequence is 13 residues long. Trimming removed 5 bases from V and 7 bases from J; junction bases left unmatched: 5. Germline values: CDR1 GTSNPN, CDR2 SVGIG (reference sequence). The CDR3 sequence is CAWGTGGAIEAFF. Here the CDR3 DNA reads TGTGCCTGGGGGACAGGGGGCGCGATTGAAGCTTTCTTT.

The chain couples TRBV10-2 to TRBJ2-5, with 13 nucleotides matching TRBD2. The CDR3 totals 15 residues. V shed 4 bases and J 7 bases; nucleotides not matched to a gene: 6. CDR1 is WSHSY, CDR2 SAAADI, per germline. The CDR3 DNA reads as TGCGCCAGCAGTGCAACTAGCGGGGGGGCGGGGACCCAGTACTTC. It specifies CASSATSGGAGTQYF.

CDR3 loop: CASSLDLTGGSTDTQYF. In nucleotides, the CDR3 is TGTGCCAGCAGCTTAGATCTTACGGGAGGGAGCACAGATACGCAGTATTTT. The rearrangement joins TRBV7-2 to TRBJ2-3; TRBD2 matches 8 bases. CDR3 length equals 17 residues. The germline gives CDR1 SGHTA, CDR2 FQGNSA. Trimming at V came to 1 base and at J to 0 bases, leaving 6 bases not matched to a gene.

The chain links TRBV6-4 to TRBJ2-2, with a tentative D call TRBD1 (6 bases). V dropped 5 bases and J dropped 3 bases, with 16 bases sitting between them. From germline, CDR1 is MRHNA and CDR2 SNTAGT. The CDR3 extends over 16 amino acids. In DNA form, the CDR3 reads TGTGCCAGCAGTCCCCTCCGGAGACAGGACACCGGGGAGCTGTTTTTT. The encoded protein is CASSPLRRQDTGELFF.

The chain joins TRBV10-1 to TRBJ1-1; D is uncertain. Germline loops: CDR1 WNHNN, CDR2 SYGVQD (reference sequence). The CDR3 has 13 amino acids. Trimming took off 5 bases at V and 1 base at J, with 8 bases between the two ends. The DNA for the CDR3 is TGCGCCAGCAGTTTGGGCCCGAACACTGAAGCTTTCTTT. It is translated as CASSLGPNTEAFF.

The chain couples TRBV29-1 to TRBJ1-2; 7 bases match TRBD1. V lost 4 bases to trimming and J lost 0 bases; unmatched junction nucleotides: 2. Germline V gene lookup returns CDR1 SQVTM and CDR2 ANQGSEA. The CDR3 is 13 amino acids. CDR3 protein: CSVGGQSNYGYTF. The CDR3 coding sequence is TGCAGCGTTGGGGGACAGTCTAACTATGGCTACACCTTC.

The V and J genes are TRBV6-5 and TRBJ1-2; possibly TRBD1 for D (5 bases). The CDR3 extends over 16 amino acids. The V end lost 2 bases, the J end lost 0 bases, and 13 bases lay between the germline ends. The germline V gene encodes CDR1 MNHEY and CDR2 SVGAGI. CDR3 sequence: CASSYRSGGANYGYTF. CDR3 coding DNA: TGTGCCAGCAGTTACCGGTCGGGGGGGGCTAACTATGGCTACACCTTC.

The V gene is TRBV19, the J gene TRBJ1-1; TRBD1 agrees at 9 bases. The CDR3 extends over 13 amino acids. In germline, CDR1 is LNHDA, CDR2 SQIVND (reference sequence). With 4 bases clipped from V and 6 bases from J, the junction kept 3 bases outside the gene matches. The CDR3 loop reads CASSTTGGPEAFF. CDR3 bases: TGTGCCAGTAGTACAACAGGGGGCCCTGAAGCTTTCTTT.

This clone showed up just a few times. CDR3 nucleotide sequence: TGTGCCAGCAGCCATTTGACCGGGATCGCCACCGGGGAGCTGTTTTTT. It is translated as CASSHLTGIATGELFF. The J gene is TRBJ2-2, the V gene TRBV4-2; the D gene is possibly TRBD2 (5 bases). The CDR3 spans 16 residues. The V gene lost 3 bases and the J gene lost 4 bases, with 15 bases spanning the gap. Germline V CDR1 and CDR2: LGHNA, YNFKEQ.

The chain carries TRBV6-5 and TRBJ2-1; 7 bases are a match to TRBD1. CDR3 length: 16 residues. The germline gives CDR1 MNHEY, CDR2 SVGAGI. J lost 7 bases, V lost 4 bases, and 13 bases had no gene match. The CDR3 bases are TGTGCCAGCAGTTCCTACAGGGGCTGGATCGATAATGAGCAGTTCTTC. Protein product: CASSSYRGWIDNEQFF.

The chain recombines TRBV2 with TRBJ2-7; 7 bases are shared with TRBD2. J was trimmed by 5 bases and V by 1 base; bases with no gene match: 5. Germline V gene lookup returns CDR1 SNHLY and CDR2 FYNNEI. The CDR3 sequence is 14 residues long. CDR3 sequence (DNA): TGTGCCAGCAGTGAAGTGGGGGGGAAAGACGAGCAGTACTTC. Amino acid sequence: CASSEVGGKDEQYF.

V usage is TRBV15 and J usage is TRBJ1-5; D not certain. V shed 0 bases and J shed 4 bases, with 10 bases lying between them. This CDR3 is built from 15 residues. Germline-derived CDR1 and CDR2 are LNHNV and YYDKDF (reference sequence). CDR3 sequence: CATSRDPVRNQPQHF. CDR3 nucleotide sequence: TGTGCCACCAGCAGAGATCCAGTGAGGAATCAGCCCCAGCATTTT.

The DNA for the CDR3 is TGCGCCAGCAGCCAAGATTTTGGACTTCCGAACGAGCAGTACTTC. The encoded protein is CASSQDFGLPNEQYF. V usage is TRBV4-1 and J usage is TRBJ2-7; a possible D gene is TRBD2 (5 bases). The CDR3 loop spans 15 amino acids. The germline V gene encodes CDR1 MGHRA and CDR2 YSYEKL. V was pared by 0 bases and J by 5 bases, with 14 bases between.

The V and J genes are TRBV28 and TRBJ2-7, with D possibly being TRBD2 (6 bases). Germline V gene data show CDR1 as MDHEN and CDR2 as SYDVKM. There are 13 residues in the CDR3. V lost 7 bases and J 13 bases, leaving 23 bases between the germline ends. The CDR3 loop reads CASTFARSTREYF. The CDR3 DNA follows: TGTGCCAGCACCTTCGCCCGGTCAACGCGGGAATACTTC.

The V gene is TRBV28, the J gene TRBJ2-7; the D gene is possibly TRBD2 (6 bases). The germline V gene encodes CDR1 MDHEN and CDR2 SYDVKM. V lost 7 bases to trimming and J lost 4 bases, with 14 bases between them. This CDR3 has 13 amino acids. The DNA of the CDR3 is TGTGCCAGCAAAGACGGCCGGGGGTACGAGCAGTACTTC. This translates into CASKDGRGYEQYF.

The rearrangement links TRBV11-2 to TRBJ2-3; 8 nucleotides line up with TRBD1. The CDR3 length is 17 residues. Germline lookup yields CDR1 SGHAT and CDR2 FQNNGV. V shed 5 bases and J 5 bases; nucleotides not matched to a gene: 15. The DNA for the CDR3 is TGTGCCAGCAGCCCTCGTCCCGGGACAGGCCGTAAAGATACGCAGTATTTT. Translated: CASSPRPGTGRKDTQYF.

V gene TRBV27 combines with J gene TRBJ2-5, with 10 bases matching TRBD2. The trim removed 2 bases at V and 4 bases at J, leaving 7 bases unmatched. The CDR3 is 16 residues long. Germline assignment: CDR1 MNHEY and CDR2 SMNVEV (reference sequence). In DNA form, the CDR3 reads TGTGCCAGCAGTTTAGAGTCTAGCGGGAGTTCAGAGACCCAGTACTTC. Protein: CASSLESSGSSETQYF.

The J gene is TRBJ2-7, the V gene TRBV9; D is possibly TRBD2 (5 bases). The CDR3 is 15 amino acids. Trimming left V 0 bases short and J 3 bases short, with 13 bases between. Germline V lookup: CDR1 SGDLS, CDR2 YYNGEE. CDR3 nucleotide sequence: TGTGCCAGCAGCGTAGAACCGGGAACTAACTACGAGCAGTACTTC. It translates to CASSVEPGTNYEQYF.

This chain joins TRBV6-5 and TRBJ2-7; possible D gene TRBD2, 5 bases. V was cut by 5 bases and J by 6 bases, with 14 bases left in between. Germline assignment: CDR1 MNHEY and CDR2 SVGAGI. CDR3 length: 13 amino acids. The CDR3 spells CASSVFKRGEQYF. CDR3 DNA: TGTGCCAGCAGTGTCTTTAAACGGGGCGAGCAGTACTTC.

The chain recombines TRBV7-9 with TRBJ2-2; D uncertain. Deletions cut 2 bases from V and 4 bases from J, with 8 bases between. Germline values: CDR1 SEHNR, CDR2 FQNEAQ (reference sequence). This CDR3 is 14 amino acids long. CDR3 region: CASSLTGLTGELFF. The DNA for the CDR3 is TGTGCCAGCAGCTTAACGGGTCTCACCGGGGAGCTGTTTTTT.

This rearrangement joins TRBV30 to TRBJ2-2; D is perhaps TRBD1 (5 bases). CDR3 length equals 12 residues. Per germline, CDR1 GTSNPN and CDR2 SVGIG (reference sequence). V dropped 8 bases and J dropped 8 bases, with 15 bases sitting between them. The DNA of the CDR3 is TGTGCCGGATCAACAGGATCTGGGGAGCTGTTTTTT. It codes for CAGSTGSGELFF.

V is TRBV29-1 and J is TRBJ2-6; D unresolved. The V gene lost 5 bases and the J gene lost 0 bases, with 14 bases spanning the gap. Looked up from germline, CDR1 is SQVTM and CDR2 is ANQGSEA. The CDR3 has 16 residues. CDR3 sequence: CSVHVSGNSGANVLTF. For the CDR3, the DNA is TGCAGCGTTCATGTTTCGGGTAACTCTGGGGCCAACGTCCTGACTTTC.

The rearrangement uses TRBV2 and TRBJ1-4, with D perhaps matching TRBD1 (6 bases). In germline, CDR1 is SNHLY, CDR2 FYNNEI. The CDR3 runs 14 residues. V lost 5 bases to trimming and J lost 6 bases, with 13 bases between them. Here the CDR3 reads CASSPGQRYEKLFF. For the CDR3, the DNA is TGTGCCAGCAGTCCTGGACAGCGATATGAAAAACTGTTTTTT. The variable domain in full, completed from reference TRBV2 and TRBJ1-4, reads EPEVTQTPSHQVTQMGQEVILRCVPISNHLYFYWYRQILGQKVEFLVSFYNNEISEKSEIFDDQFSVERPDGSNFTLKIRSTKLEDSAMYFCASSPGQRYEKLFFGSGTQLSVL.

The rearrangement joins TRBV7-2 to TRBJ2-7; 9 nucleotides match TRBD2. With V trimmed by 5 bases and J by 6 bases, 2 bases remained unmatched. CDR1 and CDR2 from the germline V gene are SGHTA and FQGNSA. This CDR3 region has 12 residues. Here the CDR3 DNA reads TGTGCCAGCAGCCGAGCGGGGGGCGAGCAGTACTTC. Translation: CASSRAGGEQYF.

CDR3 coding DNA: TGTGCCAGCAGCGCTAGGACAGGGGGAACAGATACGCAGTATTTT. This translates into CASSARTGGTDTQYF. The rearrangement links TRBV9 to TRBJ2-3; 10 positions match TRBD1. Germline trimming cut 3 bases from V and 3 bases from J; bases unmatched to any gene: 4. The CDR3 runs 15 residues. Germline V gives CDR1 SGDLS, CDR2 YYNGEE.

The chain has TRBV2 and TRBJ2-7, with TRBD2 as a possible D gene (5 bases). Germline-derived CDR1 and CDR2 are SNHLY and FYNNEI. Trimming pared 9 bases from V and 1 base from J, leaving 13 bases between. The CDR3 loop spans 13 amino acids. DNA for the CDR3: TGTGCCAGTCGGAGGCTAGGGTCCTACGAGCAGTACTTC. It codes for CASRRLGSYEQYF.

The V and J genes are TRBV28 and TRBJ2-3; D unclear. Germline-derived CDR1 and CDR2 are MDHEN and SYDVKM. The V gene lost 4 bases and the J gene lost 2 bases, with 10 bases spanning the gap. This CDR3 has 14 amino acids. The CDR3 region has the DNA TGTGCCAGCAGTTCCGGAGCACACACAGATACGCAGTATTTT. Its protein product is CASSSGAHTDTQYF.

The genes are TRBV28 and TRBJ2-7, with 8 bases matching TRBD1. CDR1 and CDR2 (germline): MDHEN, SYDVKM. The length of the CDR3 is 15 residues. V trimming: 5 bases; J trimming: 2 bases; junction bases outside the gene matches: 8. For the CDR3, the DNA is TGTGCCAGCAGTCCGTTCAGGGGGCGGCCCTACGAGCAGTACTTC. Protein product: CASSPFRGRPYEQYF.

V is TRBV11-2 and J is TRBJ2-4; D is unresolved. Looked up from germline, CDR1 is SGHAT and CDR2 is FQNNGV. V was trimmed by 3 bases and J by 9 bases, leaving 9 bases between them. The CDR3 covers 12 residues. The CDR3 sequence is CASSFRLRIQYF. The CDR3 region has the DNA TGTGCCAGCAGCTTCAGGTTACGCATTCAGTACTTC.